This is a list of T cell receptor beta chains from one sample in a study of cytomegalovirus exposure and HLA in healthy donors. Using immunoSEQ multiplex PCR, the repertoire was profiled, and TCRdb retains in-frame clones only, with some absent. The sample comprises 120,000 or so clones, around three quarters of which are singletons, and around 1.3% rests with the top ten. Sequencing was performed on PBMCs. These receptors were obtained from a woman aged 25 to 39 in good health and CMV-seronegative. Both conserved end residues are part of each CDR3. A D gene is named only where the DNA matches it firmly. Where a row states a size, it is once, few, many or the class of an expanded clone; other rows omit it.

>.|TRBJ1-1|once|TRBV28
TGTGCCAGCAGTTTGTATCCTGAAGCTTTCTTT
CASSLYPEAFF
>.|TRBJ2-1|.|TRBV28
TGTGCCAGCAGTAGCGTGCGGGAACGCTCCTACAATGAGCAGTTCTTC
CASSSVRERSYNEQFF
>.|TRBJ2-7|few|TRBV7-9
TGTGCCAGCAGCTCCAAGACGGGAGCCGCTGGGGAGCAGTACTTC
CASSSKTGAAGEQYF
>.|TRBJ2-1|.|TRBV25-1
TGTGCCAGCAGTGGCTGGCGGGGCTCGGATGAGCAGTTCTTC
CASSGWRGSDEQFF
>.|TRBJ2-1|.|TRBV30
TGTGCCTGGAGTGTCGTACGGGAAGGGCAGTTCTTC
CAWSVVREGQFF
>.|TRBJ2-1|.|TRBV15
TGTGCCACCAGCGGAGTGAGGAATGAGCAGTTCTTC
CATSGVRNEQFF
>.|TRBJ2-1|.|TRBV4-3
TGCGCCAGCAGCCAAGTTCTTTCAGCGGACTCCTACAATGAGCAGTTCTTC
CASSQVLSADSYNEQFF
>.|TRBJ2-7|.|TRBV30
TGTGCCTACCTCGGGGTAGCCAGTGCCTACGAGCAGTACTTC
CAYLGVASAYEQYF
>.|TRBJ2-5|few|TRBV29-1
TGCAGCGTTGTTGGGGGAGGCCAAGAGACCCAGTACTTC
CSVVGGGQETQYF
>.|TRBJ2-1|.|TRBV28
TGTGCCAGCAGTTTCGACACACAGGTATACAATGAGCAGTTCTTC
CASSFDTQVYNEQFF
>TRBD1|TRBJ1-5|.|TRBV6-5
TGTGCCAGCAGTAAAGACAGGGTAGGACAGCCCCAGCATTTT
CASSKDRVGQPQHF
>.|TRBJ2-5|.|TRBV7-8
TGTGCCAGCAGCTTAGGGAGTACCCAAGAGACCCAGTACTTC
CASSLGSTQETQYF
>TRBD1|TRBJ1-1|.|TRBV7-6
TGTGCCAGCAGCGGATGGGACAGTATGAACACTGAAGCTTTCTTT
CASSGWDSMNTEAFF
>.|TRBJ1-5|few|TRBV9
TGTGCCAGCAGCGTAGATTGGGGGGACGGTCAGCCCCAGCATTTT
CASSVDWGDGQPQHF
>TRBD1|TRBJ2-5|.|TRBV4-2
TGTGCCAGCAGCCTAGACCGACAGGGTGTGACCCAGTACTTC
CASSLDRQGVTQYF
>.|TRBJ1-5|few|TRBV28
TGTGCCAGCAGAGAGAGGGGGTTTAATCAGCCCCAGCATTTT
CASRERGFNQPQHF
>.|TRBJ1-2|.|TRBV28
TGTGCCAGCAGTTTGGGAGGACTCTATGGCTACACCTTC
CASSLGGLYGYTF
>TRBD2|TRBJ2-1|.|TRBV27
TGTGCCAGCAGTTTATTTACGGGGGGGAATGAGCAGTTCTTC
CASSLFTGGNEQFF
>.|TRBJ1-5|.|TRBV7-9
TGTGCCAGCAGCCCAACGGGGGTAGGTCAGCCCCAGCATTTT
CASSPTGVGQPQHF
>TRBD1|TRBJ1-4|.|TRBV6-5
TGTGCCAGCAGGAAGCCGGGACAGGGGCAGGAAAAACTGTTTTTT
CASRKPGQGQEKLFF
>.|TRBJ1-1|.|TRBV29-1
TGCAGCGGTTCACAGGGACGGGACACTGTAGCTTTCTTT
CSGSQGRDTVAFF
>.|TRBJ2-1|.|TRBV29-1
TGCAGCGTTGAACCGAATGAGCAGTTCTTC
CSVEPNEQFF
>.|TRBJ2-4|.|TRBV4-2
TGTGCCAGCAGCCAAGAAGGGGGGGGGCCCGTCATTCAGTACTTC
CASSQEGGGPVIQYF
>.|TRBJ2-5|few|TRBV7-2
TGTGCCAGCAGCCACCGAGGAGGGCAAGAGACCCAGTACTTC
CASSHRGGQETQYF
>TRBD1|TRBJ2-7|.|TRBV15
TGTGCCACCAGCTTAGGGACAGGGGGCTTGTACGAGCAGTACTTC
CATSLGTGGLYEQYF
>.|TRBJ1-6|.|TRBV2
TGTGCCAGCAGGAGGCAGGGGCTTGATTCACCCCTCCACTTT
CASRRQGLDSPLHF
>.|TRBJ1-3|.|TRBV28
TGTGCCAGCAGCACGACAGCCAACTCTGGAAACACCATATATTTT
CASSTTANSGNTIYF
>.|TRBJ2-7|.|TRBV6-1
TGTGCCAGCAGTGAACAGGTATTCCTCTACGAGCAGTACTTC
CASSEQVFLYEQYF
>.|TRBJ1-4|.|TRBV7-2
TGTGCCAGCAGCTCCTTGGGAGCAACTAATGAAAAACTGTTTTTT
CASSSLGATNEKLFF
>.|TRBJ2-5|few|TRBV20-1
TGCAGTACTAGTCACAAAGAGACCCAGTACTTC
CSTSHKETQYF
>TRBD1|TRBJ1-6|.|TRBV5-6
TGTGCCAGCAGCTTGCAGGGACAGGTTGATTCACCCCTCCACTTT
CASSLQGQVDSPLHF
>.|TRBJ2-3|once|TRBV30
TGTGCCTGGAGTGTACTAGCAGATACGCAGTATTTT
CAWSVLADTQYF
>.|TRBJ2-1|.|TRBV2
TGTGCCAGCCAGCTGGACACCGCCACGGCCAATGAGCAGTTCTTC
CASQLDTATANEQFF
>TRBD1|TRBJ2-7|.|TRBV23-1
TGCGCCAGCAGGACTAAACCGACAGGGGCGACGCCTGACGAGCAGTACTTC
CASRTKPTGATPDEQYF
>TRBD1|TRBJ2-5|.|TRBV29-1
TGCAGCGTCTGGACAGGGGAGACCCAGTACTTC
CSVWTGETQYF
>TRBD1|TRBJ1-2|.|TRBV30
TGTGCCTGGAGTGCTGGGACAGGGGGCATTTGGTATGGCTACACCTTC
CAWSAGTGGIWYGYTF
>.|TRBJ2-2|.|TRBV9
TGTGCCAGCAGCCAGAGGGGCGGGAAGAACACCGGGGAGCTGTTTTTT
CASSQRGGKNTGELFF
>TRBD1|TRBJ2-7|.|TRBV4-3
TGCGCCAGCAGCCACGCGACAGGGGATCCCGAGCAGTACTTC
CASSHATGDPEQYF
>.|TRBJ2-1|.|TRBV27
TGTGCCAGCGGCCTCTCCGGGAGCTCCTACAATGAGCAGTTCTTC
CASGLSGSSYNEQFF
>TRBD1|TRBJ1-1|.|TRBV5-4
TGTGCCAGTCAAACCCAATACGGGACAGGGGGCCCTGAAGCTTTCTTT
CASQTQYGTGGPEAFF
>TRBD2|TRBJ2-2|.|TRBV5-4
TGTGCCAGCAGCTCCGGACTAGCGGGGGGCGTAACTACCGGGGAGCTGTTTTTT
CASSSGLAGGVTTGELFF
>TRBD2|TRBJ2-3|.|TRBV13
TGTGCCAGCAGCCTCATTTACAGAGGACTAGACGCAGATACGCAGTATTTT
CASSLIYRGLDADTQYF
>.|TRBJ2-7|.|TRBV7-9
TGTGCCAGCAGCTCCGGGACACCAACTCCCTACGAGCAGTACTTC
CASSSGTPTPYEQYF
>.|TRBJ2-7|.|TRBV10-3
TGTGCCATCAGTGGAGGGATAGACTACGAGCAGTACTTC
CAISGGIDYEQYF
>TRBD1|TRBJ2-7|once|TRBV4-3
TGCGCCAGCAGCCAACTGACAGGGGGGTACGAGCAGTACTTC
CASSQLTGGYEQYF
>.|TRBJ2-5|.|TRBV6-1
TGTGCCAGCAGGGAGAGTGGGAGGGGGGAGACCCAGTACTTC
CASRESGRGETQYF
>TRBD2|TRBJ2-2|many|TRBV7-7
TGTGCTAGCAGACCTAGCGGGAACACCGGGGAGCTGTTTTTT
CASRPSGNTGELFF
>TRBD1|TRBJ2-5|.|TRBV5-1
TGCGCCAGCAGCTTGGAAGGGGGACAGCAAGAGACCCAGTACTTC
CASSLEGGQQETQYF
>.|TRBJ2-7|.|TRBV19
TGTGCCAGTAGTGGCCTGGTCTCCTACGAGCAGTACTTC
CASSGLVSYEQYF
>.|TRBJ1-2|.|TRBV13
TGTGCCAGCAGCTTAGACCAGACCGCAGGGGGCTACACCTTC
CASSLDQTAGGYTF
>.|TRBJ2-5|.|TRBV21-1
TGTGCCAGCAGCAAAGCGCGGCCCGTCCAAGAGACCCAGTACTTC
CASSKARPVQETQYF
>.|TRBJ2-7|.|TRBV4-1
TGCGCCAGCAGCCAAGACCCGGCAGGGGAGCACTACGAGCAGTACTTC
CASSQDPAGEHYEQYF
>TRBD1|TRBJ2-7|.|TRBV7-9
TGTGCCAGCAGCTCCTCATACAGGGGGTTGCAAGGATACGAGCAGTACTTC
CASSSSYRGLQGYEQYF
>TRBD1|TRBJ1-5|few|TRBV18
TGTGCCAGCTCACACCGACAGGGGGTAAATCAGCCCCAGCATTTT
CASSHRQGVNQPQHF
>TRBD2|TRBJ2-7|.|TRBV28
TGTGCCAGCAGCTCTGAACTAGCGGGAGTTGGTGAGCAGTACTTC
CASSSELAGVGEQYF
>TRBD2|TRBJ2-1|.|TRBV5-1
TGCGCCAGCAGCACACTAGCGGAGCGAGTCTATGAGCAGTTCTTC
CASSTLAERVYEQFF
>TRBD2|TRBJ2-3|few|TRBV2
TGTGCCAGCAGCGGACTAGTTTCAGATACGCAGTATTTT
CASSGLVSDTQYF
>TRBD1|TRBJ2-7|.|TRBV5-1
TGCGCCAGCAGCTATGGACAGGGATACTACGAGCAGTACTTC
CASSYGQGYYEQYF
>.|TRBJ2-7|.|TRBV27
TGTGCCAGCAGTTTATACAGCCTCTCCTACGAGCAGTACTTC
CASSLYSLSYEQYF